The sequence of this T cell receptor (beta chain) was determined in a study of blood T cell repertoires in COVID-19. Background on the study: From the United States, Italy and Spain came samples of acute and convalescent COVID-19.

Original handling: Estimated nucleated cell counts came from reference gene primer amplification. The table came from immunoSEQ multiplex PCR; TCRdb's copy has only in-frame clones and leaves some out. For V, J and clone size, that table is used; D and trimming come from the DNA. The table has roughly 120,000 clones, 88% seen once; the top ten hold about 3%. Germline V gene sequence: CDR1 GTSNPN, CDR2 SVGIG (reference sequence). The V end was cut by 3 bases, the J end by 4 bases, with 12 bases between. The CDR3 is made up of 13 amino acids. Input material: peripheral blood. This chain links TRBV30 with TRBJ2-5; tentatively, D is TRBD2 (6 bases). The clonotype comes from a woman between 45 and 65 years old with acute or convalescent COVID-19. Written as DNA, the CDR3 is TGTGCCTGGAGCTCCTACGGGGGAGAGACCCAGTACTTC. This sequence encodes CAWSSYGGETQYF.